This TCR beta chain was documented in a study of blood T cell repertoires in COVID-19. Study at large: Samples came from the United States, Italy and Spain, spanning acute and convalescent COVID-19. Sources were T cells, B-cell-depleted T cells, or PBMCs; the material itself was cDNA or gDNA.

With 4 bases removed from V and 2 bases from J, the gap between germline ends came to 13 bases. The length of the CDR3 is 16 residues. The germline CDR1 and CDR2 sequences are SGHRS and YFSETQ. Methods used by the authors: Amplification of reference gene primers was used by the study to estimate nucleated cell counts. Assay used: immunoSEQ multiplex PCR; TCRdb lists only in-frame clones, some missing. V and J calls and clone size come straight from that table; D and trimming were deduced from the DNA. Of hundreds of thousands of clones listed, approximately 85% are singletons. The chain recombines TRBV5-1 with TRBJ2-6; a possible D gene is TRBD1 (5 bases). Material: peripheral blood. The clonotype comes from a man in his forties or fifties with acute or convalescent COVID-19. CDR3 sequence: CASSQPRAAGANVLTF. CDR3 sequence (DNA): TGCGCCAGCAGCCAACCCAGGGCGGCTGGGGCCAACGTCCTGACTTTC.